Listed below are T cell receptor beta chains from one sample, sequenced in a study of CD8 T cells in ankylosing spondylitis. TCRdb redid the calling of the 5' RACE reads with MiXCR, one entry per CDR3 protein. The table has 200,000 to 250,000 distinct CDR3 sequences, approximately 20% seen once. Sequenced material: blood, either unsorted or a sorted T cell fraction (not recorded which). Every receptor here comes from a male donor with ankylosing spondylitis. Each CDR3 is given with its conserved first and last residue. The D gene is left open where the match is weak. A clone size is listed for some rows: how often the clone was seen (once, few, many), or a class if it is expanded.

TRBV4-1,TRBJ2-7,TRBD2,few,TGCGCCAGCAGCCAAGAAGGGCGGGAGGGCTACGAGCAGTACTTC,CASSQEGREGYEQYF
TRBV7-8,TRBJ1-5,TRBD1,few,TGTGCCAGCAGCGACCCGACAGGGTTTCAGCCCCAGCATTTT,CASSDPTGFQPQHF
TRBV5-6,TRBJ2-1,TRBD2,many,TGTGCCAGCAGCCTTGGACTAGACAATGAGCAGTTCTTC,CASSLGLDNEQFF
TRBV12-3/TRBV12-4,TRBJ2-7,TRBD2,many,TGTGCCAGCACAAAGCGGGGGATTTACGAGCAGTACTTC,CASTKRGIYEQYF
TRBV7-9,TRBJ2-7,TRBD1,few,TGTGCCAGCAGCTCCACAGGGGAGTACGAGCAGTACTTC,CASSSTGEYEQYF
TRBV12-3/TRBV12-4,TRBJ2-1,NA,few,TGTGCCAGCAGTTGGTCTGAGGGGAATGAGCAGTTCTTC,CASSWSEGNEQFF
TRBV29-1,TRBJ1-2,NA,many,TGCAGCGTTGAAGGGCAGGTGTCTGGCTACACCTTC,CSVEGQVSGYTF
TRBV20-1,TRBJ2-3,TRBD2,few,TGCAGTGCTAGAGTGCAGCGGGAGGTCTCCGATACGCAGTATTTT,CSARVQREVSDTQYF
TRBV7-6,TRBJ1-1,NA,few,TGTGCCAGCAGCTCCTATTCGGACAGTACTGAAGCTTTCTTT,CASSSYSDSTEAFF
TRBV27,TRBJ1-6,NA,NA,TGTGCCAGCAGTTTATCGCCGGACGGTTATAATTCACCCCTCCACTTT,CASSLSPDGYNSPLHF
TRBV3-1,TRBJ1-5,NA,NA,TGTGCCAGCAGCCAAGATAGGACAGAGGGTCAGCCCCAGCATTTT,CASSQDRTEGQPQHF
TRBV7-9,TRBJ2-1,NA,NA,TGTGCCAGCGGCGAGACCACGAGCTCCTACAATGAGCAGTTCTTC,CASGETTSSYNEQFF
TRBV5-5,TRBJ2-1,NA,few,TGTGCCAGCAGCTGGGCCTTCAATGAGCAGTTCTTC,CASSWAFNEQFF
TRBV28,TRBJ1-5,TRBD1,few,TGTGCCAGCGGCCTGAGGACAGGGGGCAATCAGCCCCAGCATTTT,CASGLRTGGNQPQHF
TRBV2,TRBJ1-1,TRBD1,NA,TGTGCCAGCAGCTCAAACAGGGGAACTGAAGCTTTCTTT,CASSSNRGTEAFF
TRBV5-5,TRBJ2-1,TRBD1,few,TGTGCCAGCAGCGGGATGACAGGGACGAGCTCCTACAATGAGCAGTTCTTC,CASSGMTGTSSYNEQFF
TRBV5-1,TRBJ1-1,NA,few,TGCGCCAGCAGCTTGTGGGGTACCCTGAACACTGAAGCTTTCTTT,CASSLWGTLNTEAFF
TRBV29-1,TRBJ1-1,NA,few,TGCAGCGTTGAGGGCTTGGTCACTGAAGCTTTCTTT,CSVEGLVTEAFF
TRBV4-3,TRBJ2-1,NA,many,TGCGCCAGCAGCCAAGATGGGGCGGGGACATACAATGAGCAGTTCTTC,CASSQDGAGTYNEQFF
TRBV2,TRBJ2-7,NA,NA,TGTGCCAGCAGTGACAGGGTAACCTACGAGCAGTACTTC,CASSDRVTYEQYF
TRBV29-1,TRBJ2-1,NA,NA,TGCAGCGCCTCGGACAATTCCTACAATGAGCAGTTCTTC,CSASDNSYNEQFF
TRBV7-9,TRBJ2-1,NA,NA,TGTGCCAGCAGCAGGATCAATGAGCAGTTCTTC,CASSRINEQFF
TRBV7-2,TRBJ2-1,NA,few,TGTGCCAGCAGCTTAGACGCCGGCGGGCCCTACAATGAGCAGTTCTTC,CASSLDAGGPYNEQFF
TRBV29-1,TRBJ2-3,NA,NA,TGCAGCGTTGTACTCTCCACAGATACGCAGTATTTT,CSVVLSTDTQYF
TRBV20-1,TRBJ2-3,TRBD2,once,TGCAGTGCGCCCGGACTAGCGGGGGCCCGCACAGATACGCAGTATTTT,CSAPGLAGARTDTQYF
TRBV4-1,TRBJ1-2,TRBD1,many,TGCGCCAGCAGCCAGACAGGGGGGGATGGCTACACCTTC,CASSQTGGDGYTF
TRBV3-1,TRBJ2-1,TRBD2,many,TGTGCCAGCAGCGGAGGACTAGCGGGAGGTAAAGCCTGGGATGAGCAGTTCTTC,CASSGGLAGGKAWDEQFF
TRBV20-1,TRBJ1-3,NA,many,TGCAGTGCTGGGGACCTCATTGGAAACACCATATATTTT,CSAGDLIGNTIYF
TRBV20-1,TRBJ2-1,TRBD2,NA,TGCAGTGCTAGGTACAGCGGGAGTTTTGAGCAGTTCTTC,CSARYSGSFEQFF
TRBV7-9,TRBJ1-2,TRBD1,few,TGTGCCAGCAGCCGACAGGGGACCTATGGCTACACCTTC,CASSRQGTYGYTF
TRBV5-4,TRBJ2-1,NA,NA,TGTGCCAGCAGCTTGGCCGTGGACAATGAGCAGTTCTTC,CASSLAVDNEQFF